This T cell receptor beta chain was found in a study of shared clonotypes between healthy human individuals. Study details: Plates per donor: three CD4 naive, three CD4 memory, two CD8 naive, one CD8 memory. General study points: Naive subsets, compared against memory subsets, generally had larger estimated richness values.

J was trimmed by 4 bases and V by 5 bases; bases with no gene match: 5. This CDR3 is built from 16 residues. CDR1 SEHNR and CDR2 FQNEAQ come from the germline V gene (reference sequence). Terminally differentiated effector memory CD45RA+ cells were left out of the naive CD8 fraction, which was CD45RO-negative and positively selected for CCR7. Replicate PCRs run on sorted subsets employed approximately 180 ng DNA, tens of thousands of T cell genomes. Generated by immunoSEQ multiplex PCR, the TCRdb table keeps only in-frame clones and is missing some. The sample lists about 700,000 clones, roughly 94% occurring once. For this clone: Its cognate antigen is unknown.

This TCR was recovered from a man younger than 45 in good health. The chain employs TRBV7-9 and TRBJ2-3; 14 positions agree with TRBD2. Sequenced: naive CD8+ T cells sorted from blood. CDR3 sequence: CASSARTSGRPDTQYF. The DNA of the CDR3 is TGTGCCAGCAGCGCACGGACTAGCGGGAGGCCAGATACGCAGTATTTT.